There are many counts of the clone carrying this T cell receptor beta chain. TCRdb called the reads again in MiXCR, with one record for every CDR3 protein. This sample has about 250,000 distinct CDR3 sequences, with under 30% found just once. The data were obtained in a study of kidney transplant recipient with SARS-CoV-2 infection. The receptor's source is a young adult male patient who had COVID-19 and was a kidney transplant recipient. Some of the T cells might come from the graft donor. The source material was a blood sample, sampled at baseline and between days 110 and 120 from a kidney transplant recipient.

The CDR3 coding sequence is TGTGCCAGCAGGGAGACAGGGATGAACGACGAGCAGTACTTC. It encodes CASRETGMNDEQYF. This chain joins TRBV2 and TRBJ2-7, with TRBD1 matching 7 bases. CDR3 length equals 14 residues. Germline values: CDR1 SNHLY, CDR2 FYNNEI. Germline trimming cut 6 bases from V and 5 bases from J; bases unmatched to any gene: 10.